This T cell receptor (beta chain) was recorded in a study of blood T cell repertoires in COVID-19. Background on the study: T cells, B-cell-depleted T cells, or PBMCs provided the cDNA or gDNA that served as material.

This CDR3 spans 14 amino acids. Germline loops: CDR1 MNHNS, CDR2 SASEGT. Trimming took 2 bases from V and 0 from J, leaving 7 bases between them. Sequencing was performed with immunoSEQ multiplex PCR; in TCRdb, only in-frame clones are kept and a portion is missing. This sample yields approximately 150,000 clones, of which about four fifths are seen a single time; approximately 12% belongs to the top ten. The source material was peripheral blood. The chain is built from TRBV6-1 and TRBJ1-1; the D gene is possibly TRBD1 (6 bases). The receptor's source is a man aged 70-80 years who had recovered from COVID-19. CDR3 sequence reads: CASSERDMNTEAFF. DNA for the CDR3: TGTGCCAGCAGTGAAAGGGACATGAACACTGAAGCTTTCTTT.